The 14 T cell receptor beta chains listed next were all sequenced from one sample in a study of blood T cell repertoires in COVID-19. Method: immunoSEQ multiplex PCR; TCRdb's copy keeps in-frame clones and lacks some. The profile shows 45,000 to 60,000 clones, around 73% of them singletons. The sequenced material came from PBMCs or T cells enriched from blood (not recorded which). These TCRs come from a woman in her fifties or sixties with acute COVID-19.

This chain links TRBV7-2 with TRBJ2-7; D is uncertain. From germline, CDR1 is SGHTA and CDR2 FQGNSA. V shed 3 bases and J shed 3 bases, with 12 bases lying between them. The CDR3 loop spans 14 amino acids. CDR3 DNA: TGTGCCAGCAGCTTGCCCGGGTCGTTCTACGAGCAGTACTTC. Protein: CASSLPGSFYEQYF.

The chain couples TRBV5-6 to TRBJ1-2; D not resolved. The CDR3 runs 16 residues. Germline CDR1 reads SGHDT; CDR2 reads YYEEEE. V was trimmed by 4 bases and J by 5 bases, leaving 21 bases between them. The CDR3 DNA follows: TGTGCCAGCAGCCCACCCGGGAGAACGGCGCTTTATGGCTACACCTTC. This encodes CASSPPGRTALYGYTF.

The chain couples TRBV7-6 to TRBJ2-1; 11 bases line up with TRBD1. This CDR3 is 16 amino acids long. Per the germline V gene, CDR1 is SGHVS and CDR2 is FNYEAQ. With 1 base clipped from V and 6 bases from J, the junction kept 5 bases outside the gene matches. CDR3 in DNA: TGTGCCAGCAGCTTAGGGACAGGGGGCTTTTCCAATGAGCAGTTCTTC. It translates to CASSLGTGGFSNEQFF.

This chain links TRBV5-4 with TRBJ1-1; D is uncertain. Germline loops: CDR1 SGHNT, CDR2 YYREEE (reference sequence). CDR3 size: 14 residues. Deletions cut 3 bases from V and 1 base from J, with 10 bases between. CDR3 DNA sequence: TGTGCCAGCAGCTGGGAGGGCCCGAACACTGAAGCTTTCTTT. This gives the protein CASSWEGPNTEAFF.

This chain's CDR3 is CASSLPGEYNEQFF. The DNA of the CDR3 is TGTGCCAGCAGCTTACCAGGGGAATATAATGAGCAGTTCTTC. V is TRBV7-2 and J is TRBJ2-1, with D perhaps matching TRBD1 (6 bases). The CDR3 is made up of 14 amino acids. V lost 2 bases and J 7 bases, leaving 12 bases between the germline ends. Germline V gene lookup returns CDR1 SGHTA and CDR2 FQGNSA.

The chain carries TRBV10-3 and TRBJ2-7; possibly TRBD2 for D (6 bases). In germline, CDR1 is ENHRY, CDR2 SYGVKD. The CDR3 consists of 15 residues. V lost 6 bases, J lost 3 bases, and 18 bases lay in between. The CDR3, as DNA: TGTGCCATCAGGCCCGGGACTGCCGGCATCTACGAGCAGTACTTC. It translates to CAIRPGTAGIYEQYF.

This clone was observed a few times. This sequence joins TRBV6-5 and TRBJ2-1; 12 bases align to TRBD2. The germline CDR1 and CDR2 sequences are MNHEY and SVGAGI. The trim removed 5 bases at V and 9 bases at J, leaving 8 bases unmatched. The CDR3 sequence is 15 residues long. DNA for the CDR3: TGTGCCAGCAGTCCAACTAGCGGGGGGCGTGTTGAGCAGTTCTTC. This sequence encodes CASSPTSGGRVEQFF.

This chain connects TRBV28 to TRBJ1-3; TRBD1 might be the D (6 bases). This CDR3 is built from 16 residues. The germline gives CDR1 MDHEN, CDR2 SYDVKM. Trimming stripped 5 bases from V and 0 bases from J, with 14 bases between. CDR3 region: CASSLTGRLSGNTIYF. The CDR3 DNA follows: TGTGCCAGCAGTCTGACAGGTCGCCTCTCTGGAAACACCATATATTTT.

This chain uses TRBV11-2 with TRBJ2-7; D gene ambiguous. Germline V gene sequence: CDR1 SGHAT, CDR2 FQNNGV. The CDR3 sequence is 14 residues long. V was cut by 3 bases and J by 3 bases, with 12 bases left in between. The CDR3 nucleotides are TGTGCCAGCAGCTTTAACAGAGCCAACTACGAGCAGTACTTC. It translates to CASSFNRANYEQYF.

The chain employs TRBV28 and TRBJ1-5; D unresolved. Trimming cost V 10 bases and J 2 bases, with 9 bases left between them. This CDR3 region has 12 residues. Per germline, CDR1 MDHEN and CDR2 SYDVKM. The CDR3 DNA reads TGTGCCACAGAGGAGGGCAATCAGCCCCAGCATTTT. Translation gives CATEEGNQPQHF.

The CDR3 protein is CASSYRHNTEAFF. CDR3 coding DNA: TGTGCCAGCAGTTACCGACATAACACTGAAGCTTTCTTT. The chain carries TRBV6-5 and TRBJ1-1, with D hard to call. This CDR3 has 13 residues. CDR1 is MNHEY and CDR2 is SVGAGI in the germline V gene. The V gene lost 2 bases and the J gene lost 2 bases, with 6 bases spanning the gap.

The V gene is TRBV20-1, the J gene TRBJ1-2; no firm D call. V was clipped by 3 bases and J by 8 bases, with 22 bases between them. Germline-derived CDR1 and CDR2 are DFQATT and SNEGSKA (reference sequence). The CDR3 has 15 residues. This CDR3 reads CSASRLADGDGGYTF. The CDR3 DNA is TGCAGTGCTAGTCGCCTAGCAGACGGGGATGGCGGCTACACCTTC.

Only a few counts were recorded for this clone. The chain uses TRBV5-1 and TRBJ1-5; a weak D match, TRBD1 (5 bases). The CDR3 extends over 13 amino acids. Germline V lookup: CDR1 SGHRS, CDR2 YFSETQ. V was pared by 0 bases and J by 4 bases, with 5 bases between. CDR3 DNA sequence: TGCGCCAGCAGCTTGGGACAGAATCAGCCCCAGCATTTT. It yields the protein CASSLGQNQPQHF.

V is TRBV19 and J is TRBJ1-2, with a tentative D call TRBD1 (6 bases). Deletions cut 9 bases from V and 1 base from J, with 18 bases between. CDR3 length: 15 residues. CDR1 and CDR2 (germline): LNHDA, SQIVND (reference sequence). The CDR3 DNA reads as TGTGCCAGCGAAACGGGGGGCTTTTTTAACTATGGCTACACCTTC. Its translation is CASETGGFFNYGYTF.